The text below deals with one T cell receptor beta chain. Original data processing: Cell counts per sample came from amplifying reference gene primers. The assay was immunoSEQ multiplex PCR, and TCRdb's table has in-frame clones only and misses some. The V and J calls and the clone size are those of that table, but D and trimming were determined from the DNA. This table has about 94,000 clones, 70% to 80% appearing once. V lost 6 bases to trimming and J lost 4 bases; unmatched junction nucleotides: 12. The germline gives CDR1 SNHLY, CDR2 FYNNEI. The CDR3 covers 16 residues. The data were obtained in a study of blood T cell repertoires in COVID-19. Turning to the study itself: Both acute and convalescent COVID-19 samples were obtained from the United States, Italy and Spain. T cells, B-cell-depleted T cells, or PBMCs supplied cDNA or gDNA.

Material: peripheral blood. This sequence was found in a human donor in a cohort sampled during active COVID-19. V gene TRBV2 combines with J gene TRBJ2-5; 9 bases line up with TRBD2. In DNA form, the CDR3 reads TGTGCCAGCAGCGCAGGCGGGACTAGCCTATCAGAGACCCAGTACTTC. Translation: CASSAGGTSLSETQYF. Full variable domain (remainder filled in from reference TRBV2 and TRBJ2-5): EPEVTQTPSHQVTQMGQEVILRCVPISNHLYFYWYRQILGQKVEFLVSFYNNEISEKSEIFDDQFSVERPDGSNFTLKIRSTKLEDSAMYFCASSAGGTSLSETQYFGPGTRLLVL.